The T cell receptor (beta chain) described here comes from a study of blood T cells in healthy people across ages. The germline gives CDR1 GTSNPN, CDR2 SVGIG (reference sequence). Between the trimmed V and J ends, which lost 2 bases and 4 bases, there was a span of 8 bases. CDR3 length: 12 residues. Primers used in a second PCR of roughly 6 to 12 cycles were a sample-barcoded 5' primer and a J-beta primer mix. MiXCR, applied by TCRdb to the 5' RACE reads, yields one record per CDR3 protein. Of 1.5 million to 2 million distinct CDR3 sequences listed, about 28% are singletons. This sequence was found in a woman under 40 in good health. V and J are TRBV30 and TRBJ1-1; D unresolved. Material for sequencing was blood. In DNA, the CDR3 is TGTGCCTGGAGTCCCACGGGCACTGAAGCTTTCTTT. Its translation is CAWSPTGTEAFF.